This T cell receptor (beta chain) was profiled in a study of blood T cell repertoires in COVID-19. On the study more broadly: From T cells, B-cell-depleted T cells, or PBMCs came the material, which was cDNA or gDNA.

Study processing details: Amplification with reference gene primers provided the estimates of nucleated cell counts. Measured with immunoSEQ multiplex PCR; TCRdb has only the in-frame clones, and not every one. Clonal size and the V and J genes are those of that table, whereas D and trimming came from the DNA. The data contain fewer than 250,000 clones, about nine tenths of them singletons. Across 24 US areas, participants ranged in age from 18 to 89 years. Participant-given clinical history determined each cohort assignment. Sequencing was performed on PBMCs or T cells enriched from blood (not recorded which). This receptor was identified in a man aged 25-45 years in a cohort exposed to, infected with or recovered from COVID-19 (not recorded which).

The CDR3 DNA sequence: TGTGCCAGCAGTTACGGGCAACCGGTCGATACGCAGTATTTT. Translating it yields CASSYGQPVDTQYF. V usage is TRBV6-5 and J usage is TRBJ2-3, with D hard to call. The CDR3 is 14 amino acids. V gave up 2 bases and J gave up 6 bases, with 12 bases separating them. From germline, CDR1 is MNHEY and CDR2 SVGAGI.